A single sample is the source of the 32 T cell receptor beta chains below, sequenced in a study of blood T cell repertoires in COVID-19. The assay was immunoSEQ multiplex PCR, and TCRdb's table has in-frame clones only and misses some. The table lists over 150,000 clones, about 87% of them singletons, with roughly 4% in the top ten. Source material: peripheral blood. These receptors came from a woman aged 55 to 70 who had recovered from COVID-19.

The gene calls are TRBV28 and TRBJ2-7; weak D call: TRBD2 (7 bases). The CDR3 covers 13 residues. Germline lookup yields CDR1 MDHEN and CDR2 SYDVKM. V dropped 3 bases and J dropped 4 bases, with 10 bases sitting between them. CDR3: CASSFGGQYEQYF. The CDR3 DNA reads TGTGCCAGCAGTTTCGGGGGGCAGTACGAGCAGTACTTC. The whole variable domain, remainder taken from reference TRBV28 and TRBJ2-7, is DVKVTQSSRYLVKRTGEKVFLECVQDMDHENMFWYRQDPGLGLRLIYFSYDVKMKEKGDIPEGYSVSREKKERFSLILESASTNQTSMYLCASSFGGQYEQYFGPGTRLTVT.

The chain employs TRBV2 and TRBJ1-3; a possible D gene is TRBD1 (6 bases). This CDR3 has 15 residues. The germline CDR1 and CDR2 sequences are SNHLY and FYNNEI. Trimming shortened V by 5 bases and J by 4 bases, and 15 bases separated the two germline ends. DNA of the CDR3: TGTGCCAGCAGTTTACAGGGCACGGGCGGAAACACCATATATTTT. This encodes CASSLQGTGGNTIYF. Full variable domain (outside the CDR3, taken from reference TRBV2 and TRBJ1-3): EPEVTQTPSHQVTQMGQEVILRCVPISNHLYFYWYRQILGQKVEFLVSFYNNEISEKSEIFDDQFSVERPDGSNFTLKIRSTKLEDSAMYFCASSLQGTGGNTIYFGEGSWLTVV.

The rearrangement joins TRBV12-3 or TRBV12-4 to TRBJ1-5, with TRBD1 identical over 9 bases. The trim removed 6 bases at V and 8 bases at J, leaving 5 bases unmatched. CDR3 length: 13 residues. The CDR3 nucleotides are TGTGCCAGCAGCAGGACAGGGGCAAAGCCCCAGCATTTT. This sequence encodes CASSRTGAKPQHF.

The chain joins TRBV6-2 or TRBV6-3 to TRBJ1-2, with D perhaps matching TRBD1 (6 bases). The germline V and J ends were trimmed by 4 bases and 8 bases, with 23 bases remaining between them. This CDR3 region has 16 residues. Germline loops: CDR1 MNHEY, CDR2 SVGEGT. CDR3 nucleotide sequence: TGTGCCAGCAGTTCGGTGTTTTTTACAGGGAGCGTCGGCTACACCTTC. It yields the protein CASSSVFFTGSVGYTF.

This chain joins TRBV5-5 and TRBJ1-2; a weak D match, TRBD1 (6 bases). V was clipped by 4 bases and J by 8 bases, with 15 bases between them. The length of the CDR3 is 13 residues. Germline V gene sequence: CDR1 SGHKS, CDR2 YYEKEE (reference sequence). The CDR3 DNA reads as TGTGCCAGCAGCCGCGGGGGGGCGGAGGGCTACACCTTC. Amino acids: CASSRGGAEGYTF.

V and J are TRBV6-1 and TRBJ2-2; 9 bases agree with TRBD1. V shed 2 bases and J 0 bases; nucleotides not matched to a gene: 4. Germline CDR1 reads MNHNS; CDR2 reads SASEGT. The CDR3 spans 17 residues. The CDR3 sequence: CASSEHGTGSNTGELFF. The DNA for the CDR3 is TGTGCCAGCAGTGAACATGGGACAGGGTCGAACACCGGGGAGCTGTTTTTT.

The J gene is TRBJ2-5, the V gene TRBV3-1 (or the pseudogene TRBV3-2), with 10 bases matching TRBD2. Germline V gene lookup returns CDR1 LGHDT and CDR2 YNNKEL (reference sequence). Unmatched junction bases numbered 6, after V lost 2 bases and J lost 3 bases. The CDR3 is made up of 16 amino acids. Written as DNA, the CDR3 is TGTGCCAGCAGCCAAAGCAGCGGGGGGGGAAAAGAGACCCAGTACTTC. Its protein is CASSQSSGGGKETQYF.

This clone is deemed medium-sized. The chain recombines TRBV2 with TRBJ1-6; 10 nucleotides line up with TRBD1. This CDR3 is built from 12 residues. The junction had 2 bases not matched to a gene; V was cut back by 7 bases and J by 11 bases. The germline CDR1 and CDR2 sequences are SNHLY and FYNNEI. The CDR3 DNA follows: TGTGCCAGCACTGGGACAGGGGCACCCCTCCACTTT. This translates into CASTGTGAPLHF.

V usage is TRBV28 and J usage is TRBJ1-2, with 9 bases lining up with TRBD1. After removal of 2 bases from V and 8 bases from J, the junction contained 6 bases not matched to a gene. The germline V gene encodes CDR1 MDHEN and CDR2 SYDVKM. The CDR3 runs to 14 residues. The CDR3 DNA is TGTGCCAGCAGTTTAGGGACAGGGTTTGGAGGCTACACCTTC. This gives the protein CASSLGTGFGGYTF.

The table lists this clone with a count of one. This rearrangement joins TRBV21-1 to TRBJ2-1; the D call in the table, TRBD1, was not verified against the DNA. TRBV21-1 is flagged as a pseudogene. CDR3 length: 15 residues. This CDR3 is CASSFTGTIYNEQFF. The CDR3 DNA follows: TGTGCCAGCAGCTTTACCGGGACAATCTACAATGAGCAGTTCTTC.

This clone was counted a single time. V usage is TRBV11-2 and J usage is TRBJ2-3; D perhaps matches TRBD2 (6 bases). Germline-derived CDR1 and CDR2 are SGHAT and FQNNGV. The CDR3 is made up of 13 amino acids. The V gene lost 3 bases and the J gene lost 6 bases, with 10 bases spanning the gap. CDR3 sequence: CASSFRGSDTQYF. CDR3 nucleotide sequence: TGTGCCAGCAGCTTTCGGGGGTCCGATACGCAGTATTTT.

This rearrangement joins TRBV19 to TRBJ2-3; 7 nucleotides agree with TRBD2. The V gene's germline CDR1 is LNHDA and CDR2 SQIVND (reference sequence). V lost 4 bases to trimming and J lost 2 bases; unmatched junction nucleotides: 6. This CDR3 region has 15 residues. The CDR3 nucleotides read TGTGCCAGTAGTAGTGCGGGGGTCCCCACAGATACGCAGTATTTT. Translating gives CASSSAGVPTDTQYF.

The rearrangement uses TRBV5-5 and TRBJ2-1; TRBD2 matches at 14 bases. CDR1 is SGHKS, CDR2 YYEKEE, per germline (reference sequence). Trimming removed 4 bases from V and 6 bases from J; junction bases left unmatched: 6. There are 16 residues in the CDR3. CDR3 protein: CASSRDGLAGGNEQFF. The CDR3 coding sequence is TGTGCCAGCAGCCGAGATGGACTAGCGGGGGGCAATGAGCAGTTCTTC.

The rearrangement links TRBV6-5 to TRBJ1-4, with a weak D call TRBD1 (6 bases). Trimming removed 5 bases from V and 5 bases from J, with 15 bases in between. This CDR3 spans 15 amino acids. CDR1 is MNHEY, CDR2 SVGAGI, per germline. Written as DNA, the CDR3 is TGTGCCAGCAGTACCCTGGGGGCGTCCAATGAAAAACTGTTTTTT. Protein product: CASSTLGASNEKLFF.

The chain recombines TRBV5-4 with TRBJ2-1, with 8 bases identical to TRBD2. In germline, CDR1 is SGHNT, CDR2 YYREEE (reference sequence). With V trimmed by 4 bases and J by 9 bases, 15 bases remained unmatched. The CDR3 is made up of 16 amino acids. CDR3 sequence reads: CASSPHTGGDPREQFF. The CDR3 nucleotides read TGTGCCAGCAGCCCCCACACCGGGGGGGACCCCCGTGAGCAGTTCTTC.

The rearrangement joins TRBV7-2 to TRBJ1-2; the match to TRBD1 covers 7 bases. The junction had 4 bases not matched to a gene; V was cut back by 5 bases and J by 4 bases. Germline CDR1 and CDR2: SGHTA and FQGNSA. This CDR3 contains 13 residues. The CDR3 reads CASSLTGSYGYTF. In DNA form, the CDR3 reads TGTGCCAGCAGCCTGACAGGGAGCTATGGCTACACCTTC.

CDR3 sequence (DNA): TGTGCCAGCAGTTCGAATCCAGGGACTGCGAGAAACACCATATATTTT. Translated: CASSSNPGTARNTIYF. This chain uses TRBV28 with TRBJ1-3; TRBD1 is a possible D gene (5 bases). V dropped 4 bases and J dropped 5 bases, with 18 bases sitting between them. This CDR3 contains 16 residues. Looked up from germline, CDR1 is MDHEN and CDR2 is SYDVKM.

This chain uses TRBV28 with TRBJ1-2, with D maybe TRBD1 (6 bases). Germline CDR1 and CDR2: MDHEN and SYDVKM. V gave up 7 bases and J gave up 7 bases, with 13 bases separating them. There are 12 residues in the CDR3. The CDR3 DNA reads as TGTGCCAGCATTGAGGGGGGGTCTGGCTACACCTTC. Translating gives CASIEGGSGYTF.

This rearrangement joins TRBV5-4 to TRBJ2-4; 8 bases match TRBD2. This CDR3 contains 16 residues. Germline lookup yields CDR1 SGHNT and CDR2 YYREEE (reference sequence). V lost 1 base, J lost 3 bases, and 6 bases stayed unmatched. Here the CDR3 DNA reads TGTGCCAGCAGCTTGAACGGGGGGGCCGTCAAAAACATTCAGTACTTC. Translation: CASSLNGGAVKNIQYF.

V usage is TRBV5-6 and J usage is TRBJ2-7; 7 nucleotides align to TRBD1. Per germline, CDR1 SGHDT and CDR2 YYEEEE. The CDR3 contains 15 residues. V shed 2 bases and J 4 bases; nucleotides not matched to a gene: 9. CDR3 DNA: TGTGCCAGCAGCTTCGGGGACAGCCGTTTTTACGAGCAGTACTTC. It encodes CASSFGDSRFYEQYF. Combining the CDR3 with reference TRBV5-6 and TRBJ2-7 gives the whole variable domain DAGVTQSPTHLIKTRGQQVTLRCSPKSGHDTVSWYQQALGQGPQFIFQYYEEEERQRGNFPDRFSGHQFPNYSSELNVNALLLGDSALYLCASSFGDSRFYEQYFGPGTRLTVT.

This clone came up once. The chain couples TRBV29-1 to TRBJ2-3, with 8 nucleotides matching TRBD2. The CDR3 has 14 residues. CDR1 SQVTM and CDR2 ANQGSEA come from the germline V gene. Germline trimming cut 7 bases from V and 2 bases from J; bases unmatched to any gene: 8. CDR3 loop: CSALSGLVTDTQYF. CDR3 DNA: TGCAGCGCACTCTCGGGACTAGTCACAGATACGCAGTATTTT.

The J gene is TRBJ2-4, the V gene TRBV3-1 (or the pseudogene TRBV3-2); tentatively, D is TRBD1 (5 bases). CDR1 is LGHDT, CDR2 YNNKEL, per germline (reference sequence). The CDR3 has 13 amino acids. V lost 0 bases, J lost 14 bases, and 14 bases lay in between. This CDR3 is CASSQDSATAKYF. In nucleotides, the CDR3 is TGTGCCAGCAGCCAAGATTCCGCGACAGCCAAGTACTTC.

J is TRBJ1-1 and V is TRBV2; D is unclear. The CDR3 totals 15 residues. CDR1 SNHLY and CDR2 FYNNEI come from the germline V gene. V was trimmed by 7 bases and J by 5 bases, leaving 20 bases between them. CDR3 sequence: CASMTSFSGETEAFF. CDR3 nucleotide sequence: TGTGCCAGCATGACCTCATTTAGCGGGGAGACTGAAGCTTTCTTT. Complete variable domain (other parts from reference TRBV2 and TRBJ1-1): EPEVTQTPSHQVTQMGQEVILRCVPISNHLYFYWYRQILGQKVEFLVSFYNNEISEKSEIFDDQFSVERPDGSNFTLKIRSTKLEDSAMYFCASMTSFSGETEAFFGQGTRLTVV.

The rearrangement links TRBV7-2 to TRBJ1-2, with 9 bases matching TRBD1. The V and J ends lost 1 base and 7 bases, in that order; junction bases with no gene match: 10. The CDR3 loop spans 16 amino acids. Germline CDR1 is SGHTA and CDR2 is FQGNSA. The CDR3 DNA reads TGTGCCAGCAGCTTAGGGGGGACAGGGTTCAGCGGTGGCTACACCTTC. Translation gives CASSLGGTGFSGGYTF.

The chain uses TRBV6-5 and TRBJ2-5; D might be TRBD2 (6 bases). With 6 bases removed from V and 4 bases from J, the gap between germline ends came to 12 bases. CDR1 and CDR2 from the germline V gene are MNHEY and SVGAGI. CDR3 size: 13 residues. CDR3 loop: CASRRGRLETQYF. In DNA form, the CDR3 reads TGTGCCAGCAGGCGGGGTCGATTAGAGACCCAGTACTTC.

This clone showed up just a few times. V usage is TRBV19 and J usage is TRBJ2-2, with a tentative D call TRBD1 (6 bases). The CDR3 totals 14 residues. Trimming pared 3 bases from V and 5 bases from J, leaving 10 bases between. CDR1 and CDR2 (germline): LNHDA, SQIVND (reference sequence). The CDR3 here is CASSIQGRTGELFF. The CDR3, as DNA: TGTGCCAGTAGTATTCAGGGGCGGACCGGGGAGCTGTTTTTT.

This sequence joins TRBV5-4 and TRBJ2-1, with unresolved D. The CDR3 runs to 14 residues. Germline assignment: CDR1 SGHNT and CDR2 YYREEE (reference sequence). Trimming shortened V by 2 bases and J by 5 bases, and 11 bases separated the two germline ends. CDR3 protein: CASSFEWSNNEQFF. In DNA, the CDR3 is TGTGCCAGCAGCTTCGAGTGGAGTAACAATGAGCAGTTCTTC.

In its sample, this clone was seen a few times. This chain connects TRBV28 to TRBJ1-2, with D unresolved. Trimming took off 8 bases at V and 2 bases at J, with 21 bases between the two ends. CDR3 length: 16 amino acids. Per germline, CDR1 MDHEN and CDR2 SYDVKM. The DNA of the CDR3 is TGTGCCAGCGCATCCGCCTCTCCGGTCAGGAACTATGGCTACACCTTC. Translated, it gives CASASASPVRNYGYTF.

The rearrangement joins TRBV5-5 to TRBJ1-1; a possible D gene is TRBD1 (5 bases). Trimming stripped 4 bases from V and 5 bases from J, with 12 bases between. Germline assignment: CDR1 SGHKS and CDR2 YYEKEE (reference sequence). The CDR3 totals 13 residues. For the CDR3, the DNA is TGTGCCAGCAGCCGAAAAGGGGTTACTGAAGCTTTCTTT. It yields the protein CASSRKGVTEAFF.

This rearrangement joins TRBV19 to TRBJ1-5; the D gene is possibly TRBD1 (6 bases). This CDR3 is built from 14 residues. CDR1 is LNHDA, CDR2 SQIVND, per germline (reference sequence). Trimming stripped 3 bases from V and 7 bases from J, with 13 bases between. The CDR3 nucleotides read TGTGCCAGTAGTATTGGGGGGGGCAGGCAGCCCCAGCATTTT. Its protein product is CASSIGGGRQPQHF.

The J gene is TRBJ2-1, the V gene TRBV5-6; 10 bases fit TRBD2. After removal of 0 bases from V and 5 bases from J, the junction contained 8 bases not matched to a gene. The V gene's germline CDR1 is SGHDT and CDR2 YYEEEE. The CDR3 is 17 residues long. The CDR3 region is CASSLALLAGANNEQFF. CDR3 in DNA: TGTGCCAGCAGCTTGGCTCTCCTAGCGGGGGCAAACAATGAGCAGTTCTTC.

The chain uses TRBV2 and TRBJ2-4, with a weak D call TRBD2 (5 bases). Germline CDR1 reads SNHLY; CDR2 reads FYNNEI. This CDR3 spans 17 amino acids. Trimming shortened V by 2 bases and J by 0 bases, and 14 bases separated the two germline ends. This chain's CDR3 is CASSERWGEIAKNIQYF. CDR3 DNA: TGTGCCAGCAGTGAACGGTGGGGAGAGATAGCCAAAAACATTCAGTACTTC.